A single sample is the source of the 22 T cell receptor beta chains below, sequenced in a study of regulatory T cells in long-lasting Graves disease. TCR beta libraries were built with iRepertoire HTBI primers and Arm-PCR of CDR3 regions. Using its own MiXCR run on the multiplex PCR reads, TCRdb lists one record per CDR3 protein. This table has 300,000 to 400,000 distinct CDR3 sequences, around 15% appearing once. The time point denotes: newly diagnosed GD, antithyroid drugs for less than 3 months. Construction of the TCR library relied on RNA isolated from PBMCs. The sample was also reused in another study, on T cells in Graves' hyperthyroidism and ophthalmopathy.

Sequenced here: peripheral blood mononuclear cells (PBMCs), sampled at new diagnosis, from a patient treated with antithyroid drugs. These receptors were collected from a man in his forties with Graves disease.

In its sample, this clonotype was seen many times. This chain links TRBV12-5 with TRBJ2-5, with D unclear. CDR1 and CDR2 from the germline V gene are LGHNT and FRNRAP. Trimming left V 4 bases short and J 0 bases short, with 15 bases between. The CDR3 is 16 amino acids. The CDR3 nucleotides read TGTGCTAGTGGTTCGCACCCGAGATTCTACCAAGAGACCCAGTACTTC. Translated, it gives CASGSHPRFYQETQYF.

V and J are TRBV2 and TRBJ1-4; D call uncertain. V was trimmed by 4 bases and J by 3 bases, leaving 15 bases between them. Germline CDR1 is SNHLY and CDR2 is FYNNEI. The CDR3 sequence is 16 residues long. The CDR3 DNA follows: TGTGCCAGCAGTGGGTCGTCTTGGGAACCTAATGAAAAACTGTTTTTT. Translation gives CASSGSSWEPNEKLFF.

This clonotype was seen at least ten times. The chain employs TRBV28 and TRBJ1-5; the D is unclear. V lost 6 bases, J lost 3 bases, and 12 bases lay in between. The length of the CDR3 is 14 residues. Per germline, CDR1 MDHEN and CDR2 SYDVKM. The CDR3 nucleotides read TGTGCCAGCAGCCGCTTAGGACCCAATCAGCCCCAGCATTTT. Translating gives CASSRLGPNQPQHF. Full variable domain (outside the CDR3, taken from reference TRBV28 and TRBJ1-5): DVKVTQSSRYLVKRTGEKVFLECVQDMDHENMFWYRQDPGLGLRLIYFSYDVKMKEKGDIPEGYSVSREKKERFSLILESASTNQTSMYLCASSRLGPNQPQHFGDGTRLSIL.

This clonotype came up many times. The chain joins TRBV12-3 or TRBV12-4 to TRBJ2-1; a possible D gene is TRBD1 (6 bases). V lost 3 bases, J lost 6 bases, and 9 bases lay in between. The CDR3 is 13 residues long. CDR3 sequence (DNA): TGTGCCAGCAGTTTCTACAGGGTCAATGAGCAGTTCTTC. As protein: CASSFYRVNEQFF.

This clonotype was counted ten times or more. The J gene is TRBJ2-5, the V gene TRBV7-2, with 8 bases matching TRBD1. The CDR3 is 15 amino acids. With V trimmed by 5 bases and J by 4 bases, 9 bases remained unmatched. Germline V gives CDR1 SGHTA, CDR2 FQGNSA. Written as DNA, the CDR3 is TGTGCCAGCAGCCTCGGACAGGGTGGAGGAGAGACCCAGTACTTC. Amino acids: CASSLGQGGGETQYF.

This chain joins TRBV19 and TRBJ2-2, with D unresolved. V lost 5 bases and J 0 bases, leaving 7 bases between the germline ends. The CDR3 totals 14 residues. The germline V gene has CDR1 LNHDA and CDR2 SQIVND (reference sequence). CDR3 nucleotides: TGTGCCAGTAGTTCCGAAACGAACACCGGGGAGCTGTTTTTT. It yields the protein CASSSETNTGELFF.

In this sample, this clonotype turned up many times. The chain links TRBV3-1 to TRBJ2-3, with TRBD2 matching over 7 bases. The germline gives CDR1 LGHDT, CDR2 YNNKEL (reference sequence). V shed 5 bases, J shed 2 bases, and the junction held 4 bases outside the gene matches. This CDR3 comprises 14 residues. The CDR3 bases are TGTGCCAGCAGCGGCGGGACTACCACAGATACGCAGTATTTT. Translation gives CASSGGTTTDTQYF.

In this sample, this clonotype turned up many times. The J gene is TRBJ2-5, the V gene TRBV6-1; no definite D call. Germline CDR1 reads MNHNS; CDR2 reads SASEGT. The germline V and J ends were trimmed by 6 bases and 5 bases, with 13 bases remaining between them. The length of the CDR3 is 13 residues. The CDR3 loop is CASSPLPAETQYF. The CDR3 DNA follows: TGTGCCAGCAGCCCACTGCCGGCCGAGACCCAGTACTTC.

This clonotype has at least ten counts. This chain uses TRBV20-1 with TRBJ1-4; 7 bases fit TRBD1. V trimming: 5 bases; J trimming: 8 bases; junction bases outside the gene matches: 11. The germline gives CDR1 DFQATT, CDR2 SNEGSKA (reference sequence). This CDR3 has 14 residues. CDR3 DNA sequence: TGCAGTGCTGTCGGGGGGACAGCTGGAGAAAAACTGTTTTTT. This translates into CSAVGGTAGEKLFF.

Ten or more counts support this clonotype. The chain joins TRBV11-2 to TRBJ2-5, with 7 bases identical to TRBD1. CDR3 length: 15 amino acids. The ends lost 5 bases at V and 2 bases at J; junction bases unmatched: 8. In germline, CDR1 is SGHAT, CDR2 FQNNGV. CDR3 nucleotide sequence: TGTGCCAGCAGCCAAGACAGGGCATGGCAAGAGACCCAGTACTTC. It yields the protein CASSQDRAWQETQYF. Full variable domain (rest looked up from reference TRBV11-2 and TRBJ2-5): EAGVAQSPRYKIIEKRQSVAFWCNPISGHATLYWYQQILGQGPKLLIQFQNNGVVDDSQLPKDRFSAERLKGVDSTLKIQPAKLEDSAVYLCASSQDRAWQETQYFGPGTRLLVL.

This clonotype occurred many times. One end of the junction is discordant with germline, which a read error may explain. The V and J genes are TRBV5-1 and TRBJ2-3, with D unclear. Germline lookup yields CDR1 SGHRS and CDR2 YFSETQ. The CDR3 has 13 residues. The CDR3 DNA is TGTGCCAGCAGCCCCGGTGGCACAGATACGCAGTATTTT. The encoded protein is CASSPGGTDTQYF. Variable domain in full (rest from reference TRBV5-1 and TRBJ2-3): KAGVTQTPRYLIKTRGQQVTLSCSPISGHRSVSWYQQTPGQGLQFLFEYFSETQRNKGNFPGRFSGRQFSNSRSEMNVSTLELGDSALYLCASSPGGTDTQYFGPGTRLTVL.

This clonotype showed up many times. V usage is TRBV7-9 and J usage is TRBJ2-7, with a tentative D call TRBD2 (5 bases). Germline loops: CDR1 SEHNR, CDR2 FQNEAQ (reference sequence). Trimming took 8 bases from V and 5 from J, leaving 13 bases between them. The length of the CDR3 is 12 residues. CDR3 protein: CASREGFNEQYF. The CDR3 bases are TGTGCCAGCCGCGAGGGTTTCAACGAGCAGTACTTC.

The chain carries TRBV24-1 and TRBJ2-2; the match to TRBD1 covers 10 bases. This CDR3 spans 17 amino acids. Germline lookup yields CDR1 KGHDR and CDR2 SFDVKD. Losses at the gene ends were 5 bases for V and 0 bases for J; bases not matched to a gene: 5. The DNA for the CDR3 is TGTGCCACCAGTGGCCCGGACAGGGGGTCGAACACCGGGGAGCTGTTTTTT. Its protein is CATSGPDRGSNTGELFF.

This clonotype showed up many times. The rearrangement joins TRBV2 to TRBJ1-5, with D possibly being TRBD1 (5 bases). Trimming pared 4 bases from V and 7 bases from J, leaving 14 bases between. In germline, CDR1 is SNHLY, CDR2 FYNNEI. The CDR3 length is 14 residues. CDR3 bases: TGTGCCAGCAGTGTTGCCAGGGTTGGCCAGCCCCAGCATTTT. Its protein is CASSVARVGQPQHF.

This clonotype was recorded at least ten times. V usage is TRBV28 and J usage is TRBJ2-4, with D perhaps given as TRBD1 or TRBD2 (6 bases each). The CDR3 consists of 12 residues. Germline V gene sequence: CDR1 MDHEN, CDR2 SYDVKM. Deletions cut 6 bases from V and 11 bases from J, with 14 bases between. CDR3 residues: CASRGGSGVQYF. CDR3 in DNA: TGTGCCAGCAGAGGGGGGTCGGGGGTTCAGTACTTC.

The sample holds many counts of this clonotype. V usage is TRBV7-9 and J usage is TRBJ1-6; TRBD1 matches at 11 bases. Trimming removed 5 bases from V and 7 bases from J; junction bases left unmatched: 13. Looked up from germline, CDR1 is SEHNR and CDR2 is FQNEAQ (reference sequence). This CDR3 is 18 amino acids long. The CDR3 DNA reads TGTGCCAGCAGCCTCCTACGACGGGACAGGGGGATGAATTCACCCCTCCACTTT. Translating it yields CASSLLRRDRGMNSPLHF. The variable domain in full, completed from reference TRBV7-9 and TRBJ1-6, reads DTGVSQNPRHKITKRGQNVTFRCDPISEHNRLYWYRQTLGQGPEFLTYFQNEAQLEKSRLLSDRFSAERPKGSFSTLEIQRTEQGDSAMYLCASSLLRRDRGMNSPLHFGNGTRLTVT.

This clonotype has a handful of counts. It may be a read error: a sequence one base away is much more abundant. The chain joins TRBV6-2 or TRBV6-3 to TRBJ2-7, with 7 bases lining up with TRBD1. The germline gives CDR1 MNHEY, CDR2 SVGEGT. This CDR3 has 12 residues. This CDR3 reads CTSWDSYYEQYF. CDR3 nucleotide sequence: TGTACCAGTTGGGACAGCTACTACGAGCAGTACTTC.

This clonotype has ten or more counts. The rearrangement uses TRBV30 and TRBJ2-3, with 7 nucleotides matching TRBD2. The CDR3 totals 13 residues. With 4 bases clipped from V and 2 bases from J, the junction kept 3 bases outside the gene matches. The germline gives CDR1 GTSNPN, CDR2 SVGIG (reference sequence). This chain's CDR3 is CAWTSGNTDTQYF. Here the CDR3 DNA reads TGTGCCTGGACTAGCGGCAACACAGATACGCAGTATTTT.

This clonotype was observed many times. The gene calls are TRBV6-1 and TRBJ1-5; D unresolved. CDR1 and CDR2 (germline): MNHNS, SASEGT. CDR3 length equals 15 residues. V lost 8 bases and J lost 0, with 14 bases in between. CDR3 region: CASRPRVNSNQPQHF. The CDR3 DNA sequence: TGTGCCAGCCGGCCCCGGGTAAATAGCAATCAGCCCCAGCATTTT.

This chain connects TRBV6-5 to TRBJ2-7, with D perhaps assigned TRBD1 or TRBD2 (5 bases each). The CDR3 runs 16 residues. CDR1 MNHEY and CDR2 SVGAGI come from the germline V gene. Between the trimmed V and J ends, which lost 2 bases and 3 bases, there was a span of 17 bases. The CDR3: CASSYVVGVENYEQYF. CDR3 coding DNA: TGTGCCAGCAGTTACGTCGTGGGGGTGGAAAACTACGAGCAGTACTTC.

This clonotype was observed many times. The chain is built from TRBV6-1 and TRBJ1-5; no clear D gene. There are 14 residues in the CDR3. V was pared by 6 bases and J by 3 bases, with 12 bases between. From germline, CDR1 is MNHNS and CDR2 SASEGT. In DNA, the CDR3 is TGTGCCAGCAGCTCCTGGTATCTCAATCAGCCCCAGCATTTT. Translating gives CASSSWYLNQPQHF.

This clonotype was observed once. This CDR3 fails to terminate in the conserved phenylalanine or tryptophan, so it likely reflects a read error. The CDR3 reads CASNSEGRRAFL. The CDR3 DNA reads as TGTGCTAGCAACTCTGAAGGGAGGCGGGCTTTCCTT. The chain employs TRBV2 and TRBJ1-1; the D is unclear. Germline V gene lookup returns CDR1 SNHLY and CDR2 FYNNEI. The CDR3 loop spans 12 amino acids.